This T cell receptor beta chain was sequenced in a study of T cells in Graves' hyperthyroidism and ophthalmopathy. Ten or more counts support this clonotype. Amplification of TCR beta CDR3 regions used RNA as the template. First-round RT-PCR targeting the TCR CDR3 was performed with the HTBI primer set. TCRdb re-called the multiplex PCR reads through MiXCR, storing one row per CDR3 protein. The sample lists 390,000 or so distinct CDR3 sequences; roughly 14% were seen once. This CDR3 spans 14 amino acids. V gave up 6 bases and J gave up 2 bases; unmatched junction bases: 4. Germline assignment: CDR1 MNHNS and CDR2 SASEGT.

The chain combines TRBV6-1 with TRBJ1-2; TRBD1 aligns across 9 bases. The source of this sequence is a young man with Graves' ophthalmopathy. The sequenced sample consisted of blood. CDR3 bases: TGTGCCAGCAGGTCCGGGACAGGGAACTATGGCTACACCTTC. This translates into CASRSGTGNYGYTF.